This paragraph reports one TCR beta chain. The CDR3 goes on 3 residues after the read ends, and that part is filled in from the germline J gene. The V gene end was trimmed by 5 bases and the J gene end by 1 base; junction bases not matched to a gene: 3. Germline V gives CDR1 ENHRY, CDR2 SYGVKD. The CDR3 is 14 amino acids. This sample is drawn from a study of T cells in women clearing cervical HPV infection. The protocol was immunoSEQ multiplex PCR, while the TCRdb copy is restricted to in-frame clones and leaves out a portion. This table lists about 34,000 clones. Sequencing was done on a sample of blood buffy coat. This rearrangement joins TRBV10-3 to TRBJ2-3; 7 nucleotides line up with TRBD2. This TCR derives from a woman between 18 and 70 years old with a cervical HPV16 infection that either progressed to CIN3+ or cleared (not recorded which). This chain's CDR3 is CAISRLAGTDTQYF. Partial CDR3 DNA: TGTGCCATCAGTAGGCTAGCGGGCACAGATACG.